A selection of T cell receptor beta chains follows, all from one sample in a study of T-cell memory formation after mild COVID-19. TCRdb re-called the 5' RACE reads with MiXCR, one entry per CDR3 protein. The repertoire includes roughly 480,000 distinct CDR3 sequences, roughly 25% of them detected once, and approximately 13% sits in the top ten. Sequenced sample: PBMCs or a T cell subset sorted from them (not recorded which). The source is an adult woman who had mild COVID-19 (a few samples of this study predate the infection). Cell type and time point are not known. Both conserved end residues are part of each CDR3. Each record gives: clone size, D gene, J gene, V gene, CDR3 length, CDR3 protein, CDR3 DNA. The D gene is left open where the match is weak. Expanded clones are given a class, and other clones once, few, many or no size at all.

clone_size: -; d_call: TRBD2; j_call: TRBJ2-3; v_call: TRBV12-3/TRBV12-4; cdr3_length: 16; cdr3_aa: CASSWGGGVGTDTQYF; cdr3_nt: TGTGCCAGCAGTTGGGGGGGTGGAGTCGGCACAGATACGCAGTATTTT
clone_size: few; d_call: TRBD1; j_call: TRBJ1-3; v_call: TRBV14; cdr3_length: 16; cdr3_aa: CASSHNRGYSGNTIYF; cdr3_nt: TGTGCCAGCAGCCACAACAGGGGATACTCTGGAAACACCATATATTTT
clone_size: few; d_call: -; j_call: TRBJ2-3; v_call: TRBV19; cdr3_length: 15; cdr3_aa: CASSTFPGSTDTQYF; cdr3_nt: TGTGCCAGTAGTACGTTCCCAGGGTCCACAGATACGCAGTATTTT
clone_size: few; d_call: TRBD2; j_call: TRBJ2-7; v_call: TRBV6-1; cdr3_length: 15; cdr3_aa: CASTEGTSATYEQYF; cdr3_nt: TGTGCCAGCACAGAGGGGACTAGCGCGACCTACGAGCAGTACTTC
clone_size: -; d_call: TRBD2; j_call: TRBJ2-3; v_call: TRBV7-2; cdr3_length: 17; cdr3_aa: CASSLPDSGMETDTQYF; cdr3_nt: TGTGCCAGCAGCTTACCCGATAGCGGGATGGAGACAGATACGCAGTATTTT
clone_size: -; d_call: -; j_call: TRBJ2-7; v_call: TRBV5-1; cdr3_length: 14; cdr3_aa: CASSPSYGDYEQYF; cdr3_nt: TGCGCCAGCAGCCCTTCGTACGGAGACTACGAGCAGTACTTC
clone_size: -; d_call: -; j_call: TRBJ2-1; v_call: TRBV9; cdr3_length: 12; cdr3_aa: CASSVRGGEQFF; cdr3_nt: TGTGCCAGCAGCGTAAGGGGAGGTGAGCAGTTCTTC
clone_size: -; d_call: -; j_call: TRBJ2-7; v_call: TRBV18; cdr3_length: 11; cdr3_aa: CASSPSWEQYF; cdr3_nt: TGTGCCAGCTCACCATCCTGGGAGCAGTACTTC
clone_size: -; d_call: TRBD1; j_call: TRBJ2-3; v_call: TRBV12-3/TRBV12-4; cdr3_length: 17; cdr3_aa: CASSLAPEGQGADTQYF; cdr3_nt: TGTGCCAGCAGTTTAGCGCCGGAGGGACAGGGGGCAGATACGCAGTATTTT
clone_size: few; d_call: TRBD1; j_call: TRBJ2-7; v_call: TRBV7-6; cdr3_length: 14; cdr3_aa: CASSLRQGKNEQYF; cdr3_nt: TGTGCCAGCAGCCTCAGACAGGGGAAGAACGAGCAGTACTTC
clone_size: few; d_call: -; j_call: TRBJ2-7; v_call: TRBV2; cdr3_length: 14; cdr3_aa: CASSVGAGAYEQYF; cdr3_nt: TGTGCCAGCAGTGTCGGAGCGGGCGCCTACGAGCAGTACTTC
clone_size: -; d_call: TRBD2; j_call: TRBJ2-3; v_call: TRBV29-1; cdr3_length: 17; cdr3_aa: CSVLSGGAASSTDTQYF; cdr3_nt: TGCAGCGTCCTTAGCGGGGGGGCCGCCTCTAGCACAGATACGCAGTATTTT
clone_size: -; d_call: -; j_call: TRBJ1-2; v_call: TRBV4-1; cdr3_length: 17; cdr3_aa: CASSQDDDGGAPYGYTF; cdr3_nt: TGCGCCAGCAGCCAAGATGACGATGGAGGGGCACCCTATGGCTACACCTTC
clone_size: few; d_call: -; j_call: TRBJ1-3; v_call: TRBV5-1; cdr3_length: 16; cdr3_aa: CASSLGPGGSGNTIYF; cdr3_nt: TGCGCCAGCAGCTTGGGACCCGGAGGCTCTGGAAACACCATATATTTT
clone_size: few; d_call: -; j_call: TRBJ2-3; v_call: TRBV5-4; cdr3_length: 16; cdr3_aa: CASSPFGPTVTDTQYF; cdr3_nt: TGTGCCAGCAGCCCGTTCGGACCCACGGTCACAGATACGCAGTATTTT
clone_size: -; d_call: -; j_call: TRBJ1-5; v_call: TRBV6-1; cdr3_length: 13; cdr3_aa: CASSEVGNQPQHF; cdr3_nt: TGTGCCAGCAGTGAAGTTGGGAATCAGCCCCAGCATTTT
clone_size: -; d_call: -; j_call: TRBJ1-1; v_call: TRBV19; cdr3_length: 15; cdr3_aa: CASSKGEQLNTEAFF; cdr3_nt: TGTGCCAGTAGTAAGGGGGAGCAGTTGAACACTGAAGCTTTCTTT
clone_size: many; d_call: -; j_call: TRBJ1-1; v_call: TRBV24-1; cdr3_length: 12; cdr3_aa: CATSGDGTEAFF; cdr3_nt: TGTGCCACCAGTGGAGACGGTACTGAAGCTTTCTTT
clone_size: -; d_call: -; j_call: TRBJ2-7; v_call: TRBV3-1; cdr3_length: 14; cdr3_aa: CASSLGQLSYEQYF; cdr3_nt: TGTGCCAGCAGCCTCGGACAGCTATCCTACGAGCAGTACTTC
clone_size: -; d_call: -; j_call: TRBJ2-3; v_call: TRBV5-6; cdr3_length: 17; cdr3_aa: CASSLRDGGLATDTQYF; cdr3_nt: TGTGCCAGCAGCCTCCGAGACGGAGGGCTGGCAACAGATACGCAGTATTTT
clone_size: -; d_call: -; j_call: TRBJ2-7; v_call: TRBV11-2; cdr3_length: 13; cdr3_aa: CASSPGTPYEQDF; cdr3_nt: TGTGCCAGCAGCCCAGGGACACCCTACGAGCAGGACTTC
clone_size: few; d_call: TRBD2; j_call: TRBJ2-5; v_call: TRBV6-2/TRBV6-3; cdr3_length: 13; cdr3_aa: CASNGRRRETQYF; cdr3_nt: TGTGCCAGCAACGGGAGGAGGAGAGAGACCCAGTACTTC
clone_size: few; d_call: TRBD1; j_call: TRBJ2-1; v_call: TRBV7-9; cdr3_length: 16; cdr3_aa: CASSLGSTGGSNEQFF; cdr3_nt: TGTGCCAGCAGCTTAGGGTCGACAGGGGGAAGTAATGAGCAGTTCTTC
clone_size: few; d_call: -; j_call: TRBJ2-2; v_call: TRBV5-6; cdr3_length: 12; cdr3_aa: CASKGPTGELFF; cdr3_nt: TGTGCCAGCAAAGGGCCTACCGGGGAGCTGTTTTTT
clone_size: -; d_call: -; j_call: TRBJ2-2; v_call: TRBV9; cdr3_length: 16; cdr3_aa: CASSVARERATGELFF; cdr3_nt: TGTGCCAGCAGCGTAGCTAGGGAAAGGGCCACCGGGGAGCTGTTTTTT
clone_size: -; d_call: TRBD2; j_call: TRBJ2-1; v_call: TRBV12-3/TRBV12-4; cdr3_length: 14; cdr3_aa: CASTLREFSNEQFF; cdr3_nt: TGTGCCAGCACCTTGCGGGAGTTCTCCAATGAGCAGTTCTTC
clone_size: -; d_call: -; j_call: TRBJ1-2; v_call: TRBV7-3; cdr3_length: 18; cdr3_aa: CASSPHPGSTLANYGYTF; cdr3_nt: TGTGCCAGCAGCCCTCACCCGGGGTCCACCTTAGCTAACTATGGCTACACCTTC
clone_size: many; d_call: -; j_call: TRBJ1-2; v_call: TRBV5-1; cdr3_length: 12; cdr3_aa: CASSSGGYGYTF; cdr3_nt: TGTGCCAGCAGCAGCGGGGGCTATGGCTACACCTTC
clone_size: many; d_call: TRBD1; j_call: TRBJ1-1; v_call: TRBV5-1; cdr3_length: 14; cdr3_aa: CASSLASGGTEAFF; cdr3_nt: TGCGCCAGCAGCTTGGCCTCAGGGGGCACTGAAGCTTTCTTT